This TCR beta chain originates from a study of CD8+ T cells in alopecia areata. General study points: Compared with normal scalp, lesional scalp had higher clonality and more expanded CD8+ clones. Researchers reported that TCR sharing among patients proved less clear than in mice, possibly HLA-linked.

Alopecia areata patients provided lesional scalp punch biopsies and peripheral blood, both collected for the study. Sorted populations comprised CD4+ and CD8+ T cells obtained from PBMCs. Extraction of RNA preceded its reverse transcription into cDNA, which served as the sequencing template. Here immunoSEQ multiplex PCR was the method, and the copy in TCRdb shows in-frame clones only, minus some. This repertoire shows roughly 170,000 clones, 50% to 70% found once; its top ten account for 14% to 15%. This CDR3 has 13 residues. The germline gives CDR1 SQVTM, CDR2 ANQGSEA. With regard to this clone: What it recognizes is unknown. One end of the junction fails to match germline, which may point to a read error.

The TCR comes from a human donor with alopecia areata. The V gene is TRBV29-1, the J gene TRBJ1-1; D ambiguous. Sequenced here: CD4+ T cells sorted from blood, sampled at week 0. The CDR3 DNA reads TGCAGCGTTGTGCTCACCCTGAAGACTGAAGCTTTCTTT. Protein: CSVVLTLKTEAFF.